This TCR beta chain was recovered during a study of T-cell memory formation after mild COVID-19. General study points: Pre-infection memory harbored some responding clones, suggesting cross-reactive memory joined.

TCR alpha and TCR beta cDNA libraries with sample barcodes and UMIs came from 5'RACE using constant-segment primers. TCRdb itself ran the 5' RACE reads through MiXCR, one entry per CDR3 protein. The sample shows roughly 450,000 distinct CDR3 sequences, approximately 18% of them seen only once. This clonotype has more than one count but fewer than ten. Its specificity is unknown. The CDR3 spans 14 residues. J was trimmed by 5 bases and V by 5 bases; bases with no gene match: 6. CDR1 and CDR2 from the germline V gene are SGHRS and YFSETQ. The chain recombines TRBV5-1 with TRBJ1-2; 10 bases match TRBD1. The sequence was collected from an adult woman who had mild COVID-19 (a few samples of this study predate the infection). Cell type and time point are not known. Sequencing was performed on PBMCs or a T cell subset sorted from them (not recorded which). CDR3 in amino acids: CASSSGTGVYGYTF. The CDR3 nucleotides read TGCGCCAGCAGTTCGGGGACAGGGGTTTATGGCTACACCTTC.